The present TCR beta chain was sequenced within a study of Ad26.COV2.S vaccination and SARS-CoV-2 variants. About the research overall: Recipients of Ad26.COV2.S got it intramuscularly, once or twice 56 days apart.

The treatment denotes: around 19 received Ad26.COV2.S at low or high dose, single or two shots; roughly 5 received placebo; per-sample allocation not given. The study sampled participants on day 63 after the first vaccine or placebo injection. Sequencing was performed with immunoSEQ multiplex PCR; in TCRdb, only in-frame clones are kept and a portion is missing. This sample has around 450,000 clones; 89% occur once, and the top ten carry about 2.5%. This CDR3 is 16 amino acids long. Germline lookup yields CDR1 LGHNA and CDR2 YSLEER. The germline V and J ends were trimmed by 2 bases and 0 bases, with 11 bases remaining between them. The table lists this clone with a few counts.

The receptor was isolated from a person aged 18-65 years who received the Ad26.COV2.S COVID-19 vaccine or a placebo. V gene TRBV4-3 combines with J gene TRBJ1-3; tentative D call: TRBD1 (6 bases). Sequencing was performed on peripheral blood, taken in a trial of Ad26.COV2.S vaccine versus placebo. In DNA form, the CDR3 reads TGCGCCAGCAGCCAACCGGACAGATACTCTGGAAACACCATATATTTT. This gives the protein CASSQPDRYSGNTIYF.